This is a list of T cell receptor beta chains from one sample in a study of T cells in Graves' hyperthyroidism and ophthalmopathy. TCRdb independently ran MiXCR on the multiplex PCR reads; one entry per CDR3 protein. Counted here are a few hundred thousand distinct CDR3 sequences, about 45% occurring once; the ten biggest clones make up about two fifths. The sample comprised peripheral blood or thyroid tissue (not recorded which). The receptors stem from an adult woman with Graves' disease, either hyperthyroidism or ophthalmopathy (not recorded which). Each CDR3 is given without its conserved first and last residue.

v_call	j_call	cdr3_aa
TRBV9	TRBJ1-3	ASSQMETGPSTGNTIY
TRBV6-1	TRBJ1-5	ASSERSPGISNQPQH
TRBV11-2	TRBJ2-7	ASSLGGAGEATEQY
TRBV19	TRBJ2-5	ASSTVSGSGETQY
TRBV5-1	TRBJ2-7	ASSPEGADSYEQY
TRBV6-2/TRBV6-3	TRBJ2-5	ASSRTGYSNQPQY
TRBV9	TRBJ1-3	ASSVGREPGNTIY
TRBV11-1	TRBJ2-6	ASSHRDFLCSGANVLT
TRBV3-1	TRBJ1-2	ASSQRPGPINYGYT
TRBV20-1	TRBJ1-2	SASGESPFGGYT
TRBV7-2	TRBJ1-2	ASSLARRGDGSYT
TRBV7-3	TRBJ2-3	ASSLSTGAADTQY
TRBV30	TRBJ1-2	AWSGIQGRQGGYT
TRBV6-5	TRBJ2-7	ASSPGGGGSYEQY
TRBV27	TRBJ2-7	ASSRAGLGDYEQY
TRBV19	TRBJ2-5	ASSQTSIDRTQY
TRBV7-6	TRBJ1-4	ASSLAETGAHEKLF
TRBV11-1	TRBJ2-7	ASSPRFGDSYEQY
TRBV29-1	TRBJ1-2	SVEGQVRANYGYT
TRBV3-1	TRBJ2-7	ASSHNRGAYEQY
TRBV20-1	TRBJ2-3	SASMGGSARDTQY
TRBV9	TRBJ1-3	ASSGMGQISGNTIY
TRBV4-1	TRBJ2-7	ASSQESEDYEQY
TRBV15	TRBJ2-5	ATSTRTGLVQTQY
TRBV29-1	TRBJ2-4	SGFSGRGKNIQY
TRBV10-3	TRBJ1-4	ASSNHPANEKLF
TRBV14	TRBJ1-6	ASSQEGGPLH
TRBV5-1	TRBJ1-2	ASSSGQGVRGYT
TRBV29-1	TRBJ1-2	SVGDRRA
TRBV29-1	TRBJ2-3	SAGQEHTDTQY
TRBV20-1	TRBJ2-2	SALPSGANTGELF
TRBV14	TRBJ1-2	ASSQYGGDGYT
TRBV28	TRBJ2-7	ASSFYRPASSYEQY
TRBV15	TRBJ1-1	ATSSRRIAVNTEAF
TRBV7-9	TRBJ1-1	ASFGPAGTEAF
TRBV19	TRBJ1-6	ASSGEDRGHSPLH
TRBV7-2	TRBJ2-5	ASRPGFQETQY
TRBV2	TRBJ1-5	ASSEGQGDQPQH
TRBV7-2	TRBJ1-2	ASSFWGDYGYT
TRBV20-1	TRBJ1-4	SARAQPGAGKLF
TRBV6-4	TRBJ1-5	ASSDWDSSNQPQH
TRBV20-1	TRBJ1-2	SAPLQGDDGYT
TRBV29-1	TRBJ1-2	SVGSAGQTYGYT
TRBV7-2	TRBJ1-3	ASSFRGTGNTIY
TRBV19	TRBJ1-2	ASSIGRDNYGYT
TRBV29-1	TRBJ1-1	SSRSAQTEAF